This T cell receptor beta chain comes out of a study of T cells in Graves' hyperthyroidism and ophthalmopathy (dated by TCRdb to the late 2010s). Looking at the study overall: Peripheral blood samples were taken at the time of initial diagnosis, prior to any treatment. To identify distinguishing TCR V-J signatures, a discovery cohort of 90 to 100 patients was used, comprising some 45 with Graves' ophthalmopathy and around 57 with stable Graves' hyperthyroidism. TCR Vbeta CDR3 sequencing of 120 to 150 peripheral blood samples (under 45 ophthalmopathy, about 74 hyperthyroidism and around 17 progressor patients) is reported in the paper. In several Graves' hyperthyroidism patients, the study also compared T-cell repertoires from thyroid tissue with T-cell repertoires from blood. The roughly 100 discovery patients were randomly divided into training and test sets at a 7:3 ratio. An independent validation cohort of 18 to 20 hyperthyroidism patients and over 15 patients who later progressed to ophthalmopathy tested prospective prediction of ophthalmopathy. After blood sampling, hyperthyroidism patients were treated with methimazole at a starting dose of 30 mg daily, and ophthalmopathy patients were treated with high-dose intravenous methylprednisolone. Findings and caveats that apply to the study as a whole: Most expanded thyroid clonotypes (frequency above 0.001) were also detected in blood, suggesting blood repertoires may reflect thyroid immune responses. During validation, the model predicted progression to ophthalmopathy a median of around 6 months ahead of onset, with approximately 70% sensitivity and 72.22% specificity. Sample size was not statistically predetermined, and investigators were not blinded to group allocation. In cross-validation, a model built on a 13 V-J signature told ophthalmopathy apart from stable hyperthyroidism with approximately 91% sensitivity and approximately 81% specificity, and in testing the same model reached 80%/75%.

A patient counted as having stable Graves' hyperthyroidism if no progression to ophthalmopathy occurred over 18 months of follow-up. Hyperthyroidism patients were newly diagnosed, had a disease duration of under 2 months, and were aged 18 to 65 years. The study excluded patients with uncontrolled infections, other autoimmune diseases, pregnancy or lactation. Diagnoses were based on clinical symptoms, serum thyroxine and TRAb, thyroid ultrasound and orbital computed tomography. Ficoll-Paque density gradient centrifugation was used to isolate PBMCs from around 10 ml of fresh peripheral blood. Total RNA was extracted using Trizol reagent, and RNA quality was assessed on an Agilent 2100 Bioanalyzer. The germline V gene specifies SGHRS as CDR1 and YFSETQ as CDR2. Including cysteine and phenylalanine, the CDR3 has 16 amino acids. Only the CDR3 DNA stays, 48 bases, in frame from base 1. Here V drops 1 base and J drops 1 base, and the junction holds 7 bases not matched to any gene.

Amplification of TCR beta CDR3 regions was carried out from RNA transcripts. For the first round of RT-PCR on the TCR CDR3, the HTBI primer set was used together with the Qiagen OneStep RT-PCR kit. Libraries were constructed in a second round of multiplex PCR, after which size selection and purification were carried out. Paired-end sequencing of the libraries was performed with 100 bp reads on an Illumina HiSeq2000. In the original analysis: SOAPnuke was used to process the raw data, throwing out any read that contained adapters or uncalled bases, had a mean Phred below 15, or lacked an exact constant-primer or identifier match. High-quality paired reads were merged with COPE v1.2.5, and unique nucleotide sequences were defined as clonotypes. MiTCR v1.1 was used to align clonotypes to the IMGT TRBV, TRBD and TRBJ reference segments. The analysis was restricted to V-J combinations with a frequency above 0.0001, which together covered 99% to 99.2% of the repertoires. The TCS score was defined as the ratio of F50 (clonal expansion) to E x V (chaos), calculated using BLOSUM62-based TCRdist between CDR3 peptides within each V-J. Welch's t-statistics and random forest reduced fewer than 600 V-J features to 13, which were used in a naive Bayes classifier (R e1071). The public reads were reprocessed in TCRdb via fastp at Q25 and MiXCR, keeping in-frame beta chains. One record per CDR3 amino acid sequence lists the most common genes and DNA. It is TCRdb's table, rather than the study itself, that gives the V and J calls and clone size. The sample contains more than 650,000 distinct CDR3 sequences, 12% to 15% of them found a single time. The ten most abundant clones make up roughly 10% of the sample.

Details on this clonotype: It has no known antigen specificity. Base qualities are not provided; no much larger clone lies one nucleotide away.

The chain couples TRBV5-1 to TRBJ2-7, and TRBD1 matches 8 of the central bases. The sample was blood. The receptor was isolated from a woman younger than 30 with Graves' hyperthyroidism. The DNA reads TGCGCCAGCAGCTTGACTAAGACAGGGGTTTCCTACGAGCAGTACTTC. This encodes CASSLTKTGVSYEQYF. The CDR3, completed at both ends by the reference TRBV5-1 and TRBJ2-7 genes, gives the full variable domain KAGVTQTPRYLIKTRGQQVTLSCSPISGHRSVSWYQQTPGQGLQFLFEYFSETQRNKGNFPGRFSGRQFSNSRSEMNVSTLELGDSALYLCASSLTKTGVSYEQYFGPGTRLTVT.